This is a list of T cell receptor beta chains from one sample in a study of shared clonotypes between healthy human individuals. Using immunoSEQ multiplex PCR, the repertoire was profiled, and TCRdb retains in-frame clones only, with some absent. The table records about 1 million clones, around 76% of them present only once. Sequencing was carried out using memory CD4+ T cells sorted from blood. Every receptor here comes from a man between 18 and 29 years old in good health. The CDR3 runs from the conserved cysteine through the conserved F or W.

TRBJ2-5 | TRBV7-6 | CASSPHAETQYF
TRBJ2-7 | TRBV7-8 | CASSSPGTSGYEQYF
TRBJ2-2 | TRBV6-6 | CASSYGLDRELFF
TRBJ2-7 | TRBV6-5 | CASVPGSPPYEQYF
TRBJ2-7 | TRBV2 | CASSRGRGQGLKYF
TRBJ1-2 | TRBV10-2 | CASSEQGAPGGYTF
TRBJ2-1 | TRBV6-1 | CASRGTGRGVYEQFF
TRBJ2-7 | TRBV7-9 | CASSWGTASYEQYF
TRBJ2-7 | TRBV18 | CASSGTGGDEQYF
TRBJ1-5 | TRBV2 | CASSVQGQPQHF
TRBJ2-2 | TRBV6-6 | CASSPRKNTGELFF
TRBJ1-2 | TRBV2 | CASRLSLGYGYTF
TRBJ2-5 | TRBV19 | CASSIGLTETQYF
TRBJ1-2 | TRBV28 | CATTSGTGLVYGYTF
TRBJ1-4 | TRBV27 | CASSLPGRNEKLFF
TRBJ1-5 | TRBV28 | CASSLSSTFNQPQHF
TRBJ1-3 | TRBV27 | CASSPTTALSGNTIYF
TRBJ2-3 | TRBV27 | CASSSPNFAGGATDTQYF
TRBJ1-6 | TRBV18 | CASSPSYNSPLHF
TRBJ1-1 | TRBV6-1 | CASSGRGWTEAFF
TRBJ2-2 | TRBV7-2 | CASSPPGLAGTGELFF
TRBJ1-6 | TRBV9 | CASSQSGGLGTGDSPLHF
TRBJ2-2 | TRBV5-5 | CASSLGQGAFTGELFF
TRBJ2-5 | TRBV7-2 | CASSFTGVREETQYF
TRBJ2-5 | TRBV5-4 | CASSVTGTRQETQYF
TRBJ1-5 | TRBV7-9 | CASSLEGSNQPQHF
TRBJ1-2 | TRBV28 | CASRTSQGNYGYTF
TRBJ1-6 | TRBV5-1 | CASSLAGRSPLHF
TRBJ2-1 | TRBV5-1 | CASSSGLAHNNEQFF
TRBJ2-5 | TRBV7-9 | CASSLLADQETQYF
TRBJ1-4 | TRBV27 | CASSSRRDEKLFF
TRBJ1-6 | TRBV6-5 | CASGGGRGASPLHF
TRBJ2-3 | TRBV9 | CASSPRGSTDTQYF
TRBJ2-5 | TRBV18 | CASSPSGIQETQYF
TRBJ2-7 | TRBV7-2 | CASSPRTLGGEQYF
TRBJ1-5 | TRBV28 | CASSLPGFGNQPQHF
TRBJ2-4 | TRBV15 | CATSRVNIQYF
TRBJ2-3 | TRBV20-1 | CSASADTQYF
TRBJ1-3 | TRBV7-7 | CASSLADGNTIYF
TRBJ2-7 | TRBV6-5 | CASSRGQGGYEQYF
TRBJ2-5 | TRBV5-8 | CASSSTSERQETQYF
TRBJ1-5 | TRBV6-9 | CASPEDPTDCVGNQPQHF
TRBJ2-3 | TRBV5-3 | CARRQTSLDTQYF
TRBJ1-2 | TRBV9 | CASSPMVLNYGYTF
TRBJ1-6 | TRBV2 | CASSSSGLNNSPLHF
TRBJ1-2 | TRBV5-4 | CASSLSSNYGYTF
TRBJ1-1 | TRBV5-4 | CASSLGGTAEAFF
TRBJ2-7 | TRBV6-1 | CASSEWGEQYF
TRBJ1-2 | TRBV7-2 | CASNEVGGPNYGYTF
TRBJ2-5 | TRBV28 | CASSVTGLRETQYF
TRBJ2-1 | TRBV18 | CASSPVASSYNEQFF
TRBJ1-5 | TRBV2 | CASRGQGGNQPQHF
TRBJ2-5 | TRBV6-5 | CASMRTGETQYF
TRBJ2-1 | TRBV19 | CASSETGTSRNEQFF